This record looks at one T cell receptor (beta chain) sequence and its context. Its cognate antigen is unknown. This entry comes from a study of identifying expanded T cells in peripheral blood. Some clones are missing from TCRdb's copy, which holds only in-frame ones; the method was immunoSEQ multiplex PCR. The sample holds more than 90,000 clones, around nine tenths seen once. Study conclusions and caveats: Roughly 1.2 clones differed between technical replicates, versus approximately 16 and 20 over time. Clone count variance between two-week samples rose with total template count.

The CDR3 is 13 amino acids. Per the germline V gene, CDR1 is SEHNR and CDR2 is FQNEAQ (reference sequence). Between the trimmed V and J ends, which lost 3 bases and 6 bases, there was a span of 11 bases. The rearrangement links TRBV7-9 to TRBJ1-1; D gene ambiguous. The sequence derives from a person aged 18 to 70 in good health. What was sequenced was blood. This chain's CDR3 is CASSLTPGAEAFF. CDR3 bases: TGTGCCAGCAGCTTGACGCCCGGGGCTGAAGCTTTCTTT.